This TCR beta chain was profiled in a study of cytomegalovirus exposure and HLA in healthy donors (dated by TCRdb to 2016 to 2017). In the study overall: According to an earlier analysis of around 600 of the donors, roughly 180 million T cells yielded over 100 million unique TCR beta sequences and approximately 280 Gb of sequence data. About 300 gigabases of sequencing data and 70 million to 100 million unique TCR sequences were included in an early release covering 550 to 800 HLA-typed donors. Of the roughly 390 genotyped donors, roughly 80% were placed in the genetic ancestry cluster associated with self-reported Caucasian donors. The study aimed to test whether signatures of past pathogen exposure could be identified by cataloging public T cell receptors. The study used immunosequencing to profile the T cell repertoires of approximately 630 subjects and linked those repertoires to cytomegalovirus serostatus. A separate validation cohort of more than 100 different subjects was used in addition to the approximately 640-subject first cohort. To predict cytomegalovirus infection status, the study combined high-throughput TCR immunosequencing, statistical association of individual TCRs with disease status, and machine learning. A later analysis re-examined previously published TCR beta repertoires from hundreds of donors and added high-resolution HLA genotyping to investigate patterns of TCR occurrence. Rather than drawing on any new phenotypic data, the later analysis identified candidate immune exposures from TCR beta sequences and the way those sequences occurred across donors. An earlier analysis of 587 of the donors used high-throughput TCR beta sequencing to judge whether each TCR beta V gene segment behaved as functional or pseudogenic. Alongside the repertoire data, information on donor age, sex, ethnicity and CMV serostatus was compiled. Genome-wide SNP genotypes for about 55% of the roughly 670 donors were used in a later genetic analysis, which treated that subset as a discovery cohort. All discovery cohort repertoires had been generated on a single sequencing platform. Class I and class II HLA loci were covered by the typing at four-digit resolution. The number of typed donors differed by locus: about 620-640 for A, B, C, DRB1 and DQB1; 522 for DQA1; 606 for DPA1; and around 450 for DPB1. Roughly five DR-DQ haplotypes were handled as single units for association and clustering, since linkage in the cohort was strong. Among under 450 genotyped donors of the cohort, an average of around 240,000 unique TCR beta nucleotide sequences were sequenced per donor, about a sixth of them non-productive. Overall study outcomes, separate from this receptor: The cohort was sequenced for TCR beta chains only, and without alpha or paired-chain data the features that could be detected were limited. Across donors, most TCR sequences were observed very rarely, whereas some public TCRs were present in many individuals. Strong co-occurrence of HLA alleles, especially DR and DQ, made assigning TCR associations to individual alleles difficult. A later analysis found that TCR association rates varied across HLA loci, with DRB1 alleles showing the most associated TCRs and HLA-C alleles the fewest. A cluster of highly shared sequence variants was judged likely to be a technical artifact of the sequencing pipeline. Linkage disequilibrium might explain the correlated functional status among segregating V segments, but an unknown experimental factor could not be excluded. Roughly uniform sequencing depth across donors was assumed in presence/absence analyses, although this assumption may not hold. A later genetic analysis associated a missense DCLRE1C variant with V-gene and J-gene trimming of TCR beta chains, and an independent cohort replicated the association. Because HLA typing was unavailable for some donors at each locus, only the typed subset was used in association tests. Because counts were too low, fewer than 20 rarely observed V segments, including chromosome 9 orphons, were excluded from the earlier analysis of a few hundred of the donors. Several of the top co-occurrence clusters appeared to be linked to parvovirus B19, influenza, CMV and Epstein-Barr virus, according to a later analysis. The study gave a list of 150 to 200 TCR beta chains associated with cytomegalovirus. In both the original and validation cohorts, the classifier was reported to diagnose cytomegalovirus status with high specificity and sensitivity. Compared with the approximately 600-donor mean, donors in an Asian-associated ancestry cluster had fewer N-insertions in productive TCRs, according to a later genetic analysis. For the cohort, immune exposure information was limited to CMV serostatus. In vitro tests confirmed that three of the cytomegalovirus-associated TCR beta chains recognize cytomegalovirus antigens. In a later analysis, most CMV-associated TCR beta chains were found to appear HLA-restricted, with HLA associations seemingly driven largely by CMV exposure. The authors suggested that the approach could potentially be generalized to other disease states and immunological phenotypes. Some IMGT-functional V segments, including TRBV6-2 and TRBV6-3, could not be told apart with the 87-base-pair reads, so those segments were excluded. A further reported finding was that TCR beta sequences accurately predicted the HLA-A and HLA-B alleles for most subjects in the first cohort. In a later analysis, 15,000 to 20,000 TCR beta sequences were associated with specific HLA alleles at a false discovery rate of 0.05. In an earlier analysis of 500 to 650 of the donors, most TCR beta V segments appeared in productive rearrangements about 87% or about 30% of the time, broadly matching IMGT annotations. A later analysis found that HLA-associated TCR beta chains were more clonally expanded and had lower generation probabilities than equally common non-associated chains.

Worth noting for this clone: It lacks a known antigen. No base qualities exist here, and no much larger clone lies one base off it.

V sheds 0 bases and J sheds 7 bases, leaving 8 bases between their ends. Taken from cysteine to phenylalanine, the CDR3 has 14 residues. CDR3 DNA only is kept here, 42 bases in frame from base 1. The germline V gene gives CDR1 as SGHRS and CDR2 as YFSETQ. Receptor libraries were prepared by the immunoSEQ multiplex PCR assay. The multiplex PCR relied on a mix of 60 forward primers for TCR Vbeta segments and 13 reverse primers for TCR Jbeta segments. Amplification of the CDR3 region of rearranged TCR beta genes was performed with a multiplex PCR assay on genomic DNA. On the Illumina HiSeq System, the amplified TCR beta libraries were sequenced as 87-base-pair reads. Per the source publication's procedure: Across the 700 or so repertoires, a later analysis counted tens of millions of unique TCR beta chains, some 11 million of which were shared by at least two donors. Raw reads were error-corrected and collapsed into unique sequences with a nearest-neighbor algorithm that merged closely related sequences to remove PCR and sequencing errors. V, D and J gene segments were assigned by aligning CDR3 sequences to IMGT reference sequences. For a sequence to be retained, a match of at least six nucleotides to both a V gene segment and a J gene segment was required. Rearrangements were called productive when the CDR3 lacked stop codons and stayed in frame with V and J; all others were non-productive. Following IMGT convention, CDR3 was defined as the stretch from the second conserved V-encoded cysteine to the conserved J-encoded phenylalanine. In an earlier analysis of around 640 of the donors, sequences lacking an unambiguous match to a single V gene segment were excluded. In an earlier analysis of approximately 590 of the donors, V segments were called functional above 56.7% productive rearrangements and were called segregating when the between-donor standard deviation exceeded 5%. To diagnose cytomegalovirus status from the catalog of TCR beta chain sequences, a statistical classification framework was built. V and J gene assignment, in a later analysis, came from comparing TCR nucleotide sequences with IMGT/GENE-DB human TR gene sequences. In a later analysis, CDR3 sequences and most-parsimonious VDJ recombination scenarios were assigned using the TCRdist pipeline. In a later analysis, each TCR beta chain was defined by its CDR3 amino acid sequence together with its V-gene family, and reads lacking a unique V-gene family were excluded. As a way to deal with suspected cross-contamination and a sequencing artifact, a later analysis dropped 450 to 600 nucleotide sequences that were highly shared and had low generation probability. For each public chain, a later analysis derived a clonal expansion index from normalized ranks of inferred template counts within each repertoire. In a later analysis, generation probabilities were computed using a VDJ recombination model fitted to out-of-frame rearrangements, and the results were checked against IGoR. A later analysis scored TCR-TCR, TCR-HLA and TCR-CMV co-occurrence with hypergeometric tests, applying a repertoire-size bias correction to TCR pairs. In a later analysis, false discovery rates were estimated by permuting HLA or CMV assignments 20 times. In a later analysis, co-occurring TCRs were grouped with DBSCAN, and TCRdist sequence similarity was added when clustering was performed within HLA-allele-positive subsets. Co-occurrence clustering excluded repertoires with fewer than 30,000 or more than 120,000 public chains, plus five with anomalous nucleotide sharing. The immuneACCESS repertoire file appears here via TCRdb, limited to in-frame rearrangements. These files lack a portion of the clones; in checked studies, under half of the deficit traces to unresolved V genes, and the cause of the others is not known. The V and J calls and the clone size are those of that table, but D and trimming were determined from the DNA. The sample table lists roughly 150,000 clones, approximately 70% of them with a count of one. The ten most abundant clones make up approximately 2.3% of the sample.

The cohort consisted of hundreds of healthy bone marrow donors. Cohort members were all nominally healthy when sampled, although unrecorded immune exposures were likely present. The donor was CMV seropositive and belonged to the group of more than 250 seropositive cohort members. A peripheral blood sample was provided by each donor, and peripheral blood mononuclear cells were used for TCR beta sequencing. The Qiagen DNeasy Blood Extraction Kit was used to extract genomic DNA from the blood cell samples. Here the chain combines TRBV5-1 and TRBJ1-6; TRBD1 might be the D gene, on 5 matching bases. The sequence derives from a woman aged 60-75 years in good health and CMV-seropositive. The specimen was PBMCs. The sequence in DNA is TGCGCCAGCAGCTTGGGGCGGGACAATTCACCCCTCCACTTT. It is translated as CASSLGRDNSPLHF.